The rows below give T cell receptor beta chains drawn from one sample of a study of cytomegalovirus exposure and HLA in healthy donors. Repertoires were generated with immunoSEQ multiplex PCR, while TCRdb's copy carries only in-frame clones and drops some. The sample holds approximately 110,000 clones, roughly 85% seen once. Sequenced input: PBMCs. The receptors derive from a middle-aged woman in good health and CMV-seronegative. The conserved cysteine and the conserved F or W are not part of the CDR3 here. Some rows mark clone size as missing; the rest say once, few, many or name a class of expanded clone.

J gene,clone size,V gene,CDR3 protein
TRBJ2-7,.,TRBV7-2,ASSLASGSSYEQY
TRBJ2-1,.,TRBV4-1,ASSQDSSRVGFNEQF
TRBJ1-2,.,TRBV27,ASSFRGSYGYT
TRBJ1-3,.,TRBV28,ASSLLPGQGGGNTIY
TRBJ2-5,.,TRBV10-2,ASTSGGEETQY
TRBJ2-3,.,TRBV4-3,ASSQDNRASATDTQY
TRBJ1-6,.,TRBV9,ASSFKRDSKFSPLH
TRBJ2-7,few,TRBV7-2,ASSLERTGVEQY
TRBJ1-5,.,TRBV27,ASGRGGLQPQH
TRBJ1-2,.,TRBV7-8,ASSILQGTSVYGYT
TRBJ2-1,.,TRBV7-2,ASRLAGNEQF
TRBJ1-3,.,TRBV7-2,ASSADGQATDTIY
TRBJ2-3,.,TRBV7-2,ASSFSADTDTQY
TRBJ2-7,once,TRBV19,ASSMAGGAYEQY
TRBJ2-5,few,TRBV27,ASSHGTKEGTQY
TRBJ2-1,.,TRBV5-1,ASSFLTAGVSNEQF
TRBJ2-7,.,TRBV6-5,ASSARTGSYEQY
TRBJ2-7,few,TRBV28,ASSRQGEQY
TRBJ2-5,.,TRBV29-1,SSLFEETQY
TRBJ1-4,.,TRBV7-2,ASSVRGPNEKLF